This TCR beta chain was captured by sequencing in a study of T cells in localized non-small cell lung cancer. With respect to this clone: Its antigen is not identified.

General study points: Those with higher blood T cell density had longer overall survival. Because only a single region of the tumor was sequenced, heterogeneity remains possible.

Losses at the gene ends were 9 bases for V and 2 bases for J; bases not matched to a gene: 15. Germline V gene data show CDR1 as LNHDA and CDR2 as SQIVND (reference sequence). CDR3 length: 16 amino acids. Libraries were prepared by immunoSEQ multiplex PCR; TCRdb keeps only in-frame clonotypes and omits some of them. The sample has 25,000 to 30,000 clones; approximately 90% are singletons. Material: peripheral blood, obtained before any cancer treatment. The chain is built from TRBV19 and TRBJ1-1, with 7 bases that match TRBD1. This sequence originates from a woman aged 18 to 55 with stage I lung adenocarcinoma. CDR3: CASSDRFGPLNTEAFF. CDR3 nucleotides: TGTGCCAGCTCGGACAGGTTTGGCCCACTTAACACTGAAGCTTTCTTT.